The 3 T cell receptor beta chains listed next were all sequenced from one sample in a study of cytomegalovirus exposure and HLA in healthy donors. The PCR was carried out with 60 Vbeta primers and 13 Jbeta primers. This table comes from immunoSEQ multiplex PCR, and its TCRdb copy is limited to in-frame clones, with some not included. The sample table sets out some 130,000 clones. Sequencing was carried out using PBMCs. All receptors come from a woman aged 55-70 years in good health and CMV-seronegative.

The V and J genes are TRBV5-1 and TRBJ1-1; 9 nucleotides agree with TRBD1. The J segment lost 7 bases and the V segment lost 3 bases, leaving 7 bases of the junction unmatched. The CDR3 sequence is 14 residues long. Germline V gives CDR1 SGHRS, CDR2 YFSETQ. CDR3 sequence: CASSSGTGFGEAFF. The CDR3 DNA reads TGCGCCAGCAGCTCGGGGACAGGGTTTGGTGAAGCTTTCTTT.

The gene calls are TRBV28 and TRBJ2-4; tentatively, D is TRBD2 (6 bases). The germline gives CDR1 MDHEN, CDR2 SYDVKM. CDR3 length: 14 residues. Trimming removed 6 bases from V and 1 base from J, with 10 bases in between. In DNA form, the CDR3 reads TGTGCCAGCAGGCCGGGGGTGGCCAAAAACATTCAGTACTTC. It specifies CASRPGVAKNIQYF.

The chain couples TRBV10-1 to TRBJ2-2, with D perhaps TRBD2 (5 bases). The CDR3 is 14 residues long. CDR1 and CDR2 (germline): WNHNN, SYGVQD (reference sequence). Trimming shortened V by 5 bases and J by 2 bases, and 9 bases separated the two germline ends. DNA of the CDR3: TGCGCCAGCAGTATTACTAGAAACACCGGGGAGCTGTTTTTT. Its translation: CASSITRNTGELFF.